This T cell receptor (beta chain) appears in the sequencing data of a study of T-cell reconstitution after alpha-beta-depleted transplantation in children. The CDR3 is made up of 13 amino acids. The germline CDR1 and CDR2 sequences are DFQATT and SNEGSKA (reference sequence). Trimming took 0 bases from V and 3 from J; bases not matched to a gene: 0. The library targeted TCRbeta and was prepared with unique molecular identifiers. TCRdb processed the PCR reads anew with MiXCR; each CDR3 protein has one entry. The table records 200,000 to 250,000 distinct CDR3 sequences, roughly 10% of them present only once. Overall study results and limits: In some patients, recipient T cells and intrathymic progenitors surviving conditioning explained high day-60 diversity.

This clonotype was observed many times. The antigen is unknown. The chain carries TRBV20-1 and TRBJ1-2, with 8 bases matching TRBD1. The sequence was collected from a child under three years old with acute myeloid leukemia, due to receive a stem cell transplant. Source: PBMCs, taken before TCRalphabeta/CD19-depleted stem cell transplant. The CDR3 spells CSARDRGHYGYTF. The CDR3 region has the DNA TGCAGTGCTAGAGACAGGGGGCACTATGGCTACACCTTC.